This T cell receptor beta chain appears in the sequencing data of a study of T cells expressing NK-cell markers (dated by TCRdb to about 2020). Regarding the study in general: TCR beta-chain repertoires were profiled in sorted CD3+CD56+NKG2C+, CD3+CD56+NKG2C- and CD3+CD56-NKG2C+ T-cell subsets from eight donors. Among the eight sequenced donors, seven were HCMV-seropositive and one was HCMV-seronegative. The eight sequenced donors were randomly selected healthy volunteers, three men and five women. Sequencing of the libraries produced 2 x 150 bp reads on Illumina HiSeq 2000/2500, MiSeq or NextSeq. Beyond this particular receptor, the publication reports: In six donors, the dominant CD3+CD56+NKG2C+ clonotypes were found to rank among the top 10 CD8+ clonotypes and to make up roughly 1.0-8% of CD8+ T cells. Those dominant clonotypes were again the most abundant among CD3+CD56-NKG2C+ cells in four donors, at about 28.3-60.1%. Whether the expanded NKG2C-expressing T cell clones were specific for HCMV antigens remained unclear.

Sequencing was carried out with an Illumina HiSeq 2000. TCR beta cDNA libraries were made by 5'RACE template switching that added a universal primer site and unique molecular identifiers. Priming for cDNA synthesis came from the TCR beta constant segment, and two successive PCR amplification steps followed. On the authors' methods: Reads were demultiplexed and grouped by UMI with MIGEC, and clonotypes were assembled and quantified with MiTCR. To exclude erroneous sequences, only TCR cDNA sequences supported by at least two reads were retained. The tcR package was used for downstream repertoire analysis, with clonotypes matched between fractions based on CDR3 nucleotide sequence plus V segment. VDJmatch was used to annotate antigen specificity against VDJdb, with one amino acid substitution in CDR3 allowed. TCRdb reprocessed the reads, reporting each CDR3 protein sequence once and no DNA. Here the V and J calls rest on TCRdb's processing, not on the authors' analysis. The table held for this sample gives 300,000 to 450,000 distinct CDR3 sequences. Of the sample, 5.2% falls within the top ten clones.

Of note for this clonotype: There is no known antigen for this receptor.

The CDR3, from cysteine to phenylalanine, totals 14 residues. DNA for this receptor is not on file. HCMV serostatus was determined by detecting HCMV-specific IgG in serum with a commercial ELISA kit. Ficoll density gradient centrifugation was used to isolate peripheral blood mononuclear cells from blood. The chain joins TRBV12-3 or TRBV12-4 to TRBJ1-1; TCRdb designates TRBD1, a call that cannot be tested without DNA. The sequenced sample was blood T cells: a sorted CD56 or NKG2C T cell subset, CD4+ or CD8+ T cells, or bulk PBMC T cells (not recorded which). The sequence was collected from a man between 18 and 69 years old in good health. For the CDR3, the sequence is CASSPDLRGAEAFF.